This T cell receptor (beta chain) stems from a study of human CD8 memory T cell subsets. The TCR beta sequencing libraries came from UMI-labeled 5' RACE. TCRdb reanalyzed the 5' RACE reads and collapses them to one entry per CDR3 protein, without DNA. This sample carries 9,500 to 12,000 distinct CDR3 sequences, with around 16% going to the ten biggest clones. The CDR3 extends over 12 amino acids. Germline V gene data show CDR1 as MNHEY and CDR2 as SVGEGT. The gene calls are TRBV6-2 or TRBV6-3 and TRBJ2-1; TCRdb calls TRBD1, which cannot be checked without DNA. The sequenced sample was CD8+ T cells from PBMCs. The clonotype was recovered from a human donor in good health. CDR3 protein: CASRNDRGREFF.